The 13 T cell receptor beta chains reported below all come from one sample, sequenced in a study of T cells after posttransplantation cyclophosphamide. Only in-frame clones appear in the TCRdb table, and some are missing; sequencing was by immunoSEQ multiplex PCR. Observed in the sample are 30,000 to 40,000 clones, none of them singletons. The material sequenced was PBMCs. The receptors stem from a man over 45 in good health, CMV-negative, and a related stem cell transplant donor.

CDR3 sequence reads: CASSIDHGNYGYTF. The CDR3 DNA follows: TGTGCCAGTAGTATAGATCATGGCAACTATGGCTACACCTTC. The gene calls are TRBV19 and TRBJ1-2; D ambiguous. V lost 0 bases and J lost 2, with 7 bases in between. CDR3 size: 14 residues. Germline lookup yields CDR1 LNHDA and CDR2 SQIVND (reference sequence).

Many counts were recorded for this clone. V and J are TRBV12-1 and TRBJ1-2; TRBD1, the table's D call, lacks a check against the DNA. TRBV12-1 is tagged as a pseudogene. The length of the CDR3 is 14 residues. The CDR3 here is CASSVQQGSEGYTF. The CDR3 DNA sequence: TGTGCCAGCAGCGTTCAACAGGGATCGGAAGGCTACACCTTC.

This clone appeared many times. The chain couples TRBV5-1 to TRBJ2-7; D unresolved. V lost 0 bases and J lost 3, with 7 bases in between. Germline-derived CDR1 and CDR2 are SGHRS and YFSETQ. The CDR3 is made up of 13 amino acids. CDR3 coding DNA: TGCGCCAGCAGCTTGGGTCTAGGCTACGAGCAGTACTTC. Protein product: CASSLGLGYEQYF. Based on the CDR3 plus reference TRBV5-1 and TRBJ2-7, the full variable domain is KAGVTQTPRYLIKTRGQQVTLSCSPISGHRSVSWYQQTPGQGLQFLFEYFSETQRNKGNFPGRFSGRQFSNSRSEMNVSTLELGDSALYLCASSLGLGYEQYFGPGTRLTVT.

Many counts were recorded for this clone. CDR3 DNA sequence: TGTGCCAGCAGCTTGTGGGGACTACTTAACTATGGCTACACCTTC. Encoded protein: CASSLWGLLNYGYTF. The rearrangement joins TRBV5-4 to TRBJ1-2, with D possibly TRBD1 on 5 matching bases. V lost 1 base to trimming and J lost 1 base, with 11 bases between them. Per germline, CDR1 SGHNT and CDR2 YYREEE (reference sequence). This CDR3 is 15 amino acids long.

This clone was recorded at least ten times. This chain uses TRBV6-5 with TRBJ2-2, with D uncertain. The CDR3 spans 13 residues. Germline-derived CDR1 and CDR2 are MNHEY and SVGAGI. Trimming removed 7 bases from V and 4 bases from J, with 10 bases in between. CDR3 sequence reads: CASISSGTGELFF. Written as DNA, the CDR3 is TGTGCCAGCATCTCGTCAGGCACCGGGGAGCTGTTTTTT.

This clone has at least ten counts. This chain uses TRBV7-8 with TRBJ1-1; a possible D gene is TRBD1 (6 bases). Trimming cost V 1 base and J 4 bases, with 7 bases left between them. This CDR3 spans 13 amino acids. Germline V gene lookup returns CDR1 SGHVS and CDR2 FQNEAQ. CDR3 in amino acids: CASSLGDITEAFF. CDR3 coding DNA: TGTGCCAGCAGCTTAGGGGACATCACTGAAGCTTTCTTT.

This clone was detected ten times or more. The chain couples TRBV6-5 to TRBJ2-5; tentative D call: TRBD1 (5 bases). Germline CDR1 MNHEY, CDR2 SVGAGI. The CDR3 has 15 residues. Trimming removed 0 bases from V and 5 bases from J, with 13 bases in between. The CDR3 is CASSYSGRESETQYF. Written as DNA, the CDR3 is TGTGCCAGCAGTTACTCGGGCAGGGAATCCGAGACCCAGTACTTC.

The sample holds many counts of this clone. This CDR3 is CASGFQWGRLPYEQYF. CDR3 DNA: TGTGCTAGTGGTTTTCAATGGGGGCGGTTGCCCTACGAGCAGTACTTC. V gene TRBV12-5 combines with J gene TRBJ2-7, with D possibly TRBD1 on 6 matching bases. The germline V gene has CDR1 LGHNT and CDR2 FRNRAP. V lost 3 bases to trimming and J lost 2 bases, with 17 bases between them. This CDR3 comprises 16 residues.

This clone was counted many times. The chain recombines TRBV6-5 with TRBJ1-6; D gene uncertain. This CDR3 has 15 amino acids. CDR1 and CDR2 from the germline V gene are MNHEY and SVGAGI. V gave up 0 bases and J gave up 10 bases, with 13 bases separating them. This CDR3 reads CASSYSTLSGSPLHF. CDR3 DNA sequence: TGTGCCAGCAGTTACTCAACGCTCTCGGGGTCACCCCTCCACTTT.

Many counts were recorded for this clone. The rearrangement uses TRBV10-2 and TRBJ2-1, with D maybe TRBD2 (5 bases). The CDR3 length is 15 residues. Germline V lookup: CDR1 WSHSY, CDR2 SAAADI. V dropped 7 bases and J dropped 0 bases, with 13 bases sitting between them. The CDR3 loop reads CASTRLSGSYNEQFF. The CDR3 bases are TGCGCCAGCACCCGATTGAGCGGCTCCTACAATGAGCAGTTCTTC.

This clone has ten or more counts. The chain combines TRBV7-9 with TRBJ2-5, with D perhaps TRBD1 (5 bases). The CDR3 is made up of 14 amino acids. Per germline, CDR1 SEHNR and CDR2 FQNEAQ (reference sequence). V was pared by 1 base and J by 0 bases, with 6 bases between. CDR3 in DNA: TGTGCCAGCAGCTTAGTCAGGGACCAAGAGACCCAGTACTTC. This codes for CASSLVRDQETQYF.

This clone was counted many times. The chain has TRBV5-1 and TRBJ2-5; the match to TRBD2 covers 13 bases. The ends lost 0 bases at V and 4 bases at J; junction bases unmatched: 3. This CDR3 contains 16 residues. Germline CDR1 SGHRS, CDR2 YFSETQ. CDR3 bases: TGCGCCAGCAGCTTGGGACTAGCGGGAGGCGGAGAGACCCAGTACTTC. This codes for CASSLGLAGGGETQYF. Drawing the rest from reference TRBV5-1 and TRBJ2-5, the complete variable domain is KAGVTQTPRYLIKTRGQQVTLSCSPISGHRSVSWYQQTPGQGLQFLFEYFSETQRNKGNFPGRFSGRQFSNSRSEMNVSTLELGDSALYLCASSLGLAGGGETQYFGPGTRLLVL.

This clone was seen repeatedly, ten times or more. This chain joins TRBV14 and TRBJ2-3, with D unresolved. The CDR3 sequence is 13 residues long. Germline CDR1 and CDR2: SGHDN and FVKESK. The V gene lost 1 base and the J gene lost 4 bases, with 6 bases spanning the gap. The CDR3 reads CASSQGPPDTQYF. CDR3 DNA sequence: TGTGCCAGCAGCCAAGGGCCCCCAGATACGCAGTATTTT.